Listed below are T cell receptor beta chains from one sample, sequenced in a study of cytotoxic CD8 clonotypes in ibrutinib-treated CLL. Sequencing was performed with immunoSEQ multiplex PCR; in TCRdb, only in-frame clones are kept and a portion is missing. Counted here are about 80,000 clones, roughly 80% occurring once; the ten biggest clones make up 4.8%. The sequencing here drew on PBMCs, taken after 12 months of ibrutinib treatment. Receptors originate from a human donor with chronic lymphocytic leukemia. Both conserved end residues are part of each CDR3. Fields, in order: V gene, J gene, clone size, D gene, CDR3 DNA, CDR3 protein. The D gene is left open where the match is weak. The size entry is marked missing in some rows and otherwise reads once, few, many or a size class.

TRBV28,TRBJ2-1,once,NA,TGTGCCAGCAGTCAGACCGGGACTCCCTACAATGAGCAGTTCTTC,CASSQTGTPYNEQFF
TRBV18,TRBJ2-5,NA,TRBD2,TGTGCCAGCTCACCCAGCGGGGGAGAGACCCAGTACTTC,CASSPSGGETQYF
TRBV28,TRBJ1-2,NA,NA,TGTGCCAGCAGTTCGCCGTTCTACTATGGCTACACCTTC,CASSSPFYYGYTF
TRBV19,TRBJ2-2,NA,NA,TGTGCCAGTACCGACACCGGGGAGCTGTTTTTT,CASTDTGELFF
TRBV6-6,TRBJ1-5,NA,NA,TGTGCCAGCAGTGCGGGGCAGCCCCAGCATTTT,CASSAGQPQHF
TRBV6-4,TRBJ2-2,NA,NA,TGTGCCAGCAGTGTGGGGCAGGACACCGGGGAGCTGTTTTTT,CASSVGQDTGELFF
TRBV6-5,TRBJ1-1,once,NA,TGTGCCAGCAGTTACGGGGTGGGCGCTGAAGCTTTCTTT,CASSYGVGAEAFF
TRBV18,TRBJ2-7,NA,NA,TGTGCCAGCTCACCATCCAGGCAACCTTACGAGCAGTACTTC,CASSPSRQPYEQYF
TRBV5-1,TRBJ2-3,NA,TRBD2,TGCGCCAGCAGCCAGACTAGCGGGGGAGACACAGATACGCAGTATTTT,CASSQTSGGDTDTQYF
TRBV7-2,TRBJ1-3,NA,NA,TGTGCCAGCAGCTCCACCTCCGGAAACACCATATATTTT,CASSSTSGNTIYF
TRBV5-5,TRBJ1-4,NA,NA,TGTGCCAGCAGCTTGCGTCGGTTTAATGAAAAACTGTTTTTT,CASSLRRFNEKLFF
TRBV28,TRBJ2-5,NA,NA,TGTGCCAGCAGTAGTGGGGCCCCGGGGACCCAGTACTTC,CASSSGAPGTQYF
TRBV11-2,TRBJ2-5,NA,NA,TGTGCCAGCAGCTCCGGGGCGGGGTTTAGCGGAGAGACCCAGTACTTC,CASSSGAGFSGETQYF
TRBV7-3,TRBJ2-2,NA,NA,TGTGCCAGCAGCCGGGTGGGCGGGGTCTCCGGGGAGCTGTTTTTT,CASSRVGGVSGELFF
TRBV6-6,TRBJ2-3,NA,NA,TGTGCCAGCAGTGGGACCACAGATACGCAGTATTTT,CASSGTTDTQYF
TRBV6-6,TRBJ1-5,few,NA,TGTGCCAGCACCACACCGGGGAATCAGCCCCAGCATTTT,CASTTPGNQPQHF
TRBV5-6,TRBJ1-4,NA,TRBD1,TGTGCCAGCAGCTCCGGACAGGGTGAAAAACTGTTTTTT,CASSSGQGEKLFF
TRBV7-3,TRBJ2-1,few,TRBD2,TGTGCCAGCAGCTTAGGGCTAGCGGGAAACAATGAGCAGTTCTTC,CASSLGLAGNNEQFF
TRBV27,TRBJ2-2,NA,TRBD2,TGTGCCAGCAGGGGGATTGCGGGAGCTCGGAACACCGGGGAGCTGTTTTTT,CASRGIAGARNTGELFF
TRBV7-8,TRBJ2-7,NA,NA,TGTGCCAGCAGCTCCCCGGGTGGGGGCCCACCCTACGAGCAGTACTTC,CASSSPGGGPPYEQYF
TRBV7-3,TRBJ1-1,NA,NA,TGTGCCAGCAGCTCTAGTGGAGAATCCAAGAACACTGAAGCTTTCTTT,CASSSSGESKNTEAFF
TRBV19,TRBJ2-1,NA,TRBD2,TGTGCCAGTCGCCATTTTTTGGGACTAGAGGATGAGCAGTTCTTC,CASRHFLGLEDEQFF
TRBV6-5,TRBJ1-2,NA,NA,TGTGCCAGCAGTTACTCGACGGGGGCCTGGGGCTACACCTTC,CASSYSTGAWGYTF
TRBV7-9,TRBJ2-6,NA,TRBD1,TGTGCCAGGGAGACAGGGACCGGGGCCAACGTCCTGACTTTC,CARETGTGANVLTF
TRBV4-2,TRBJ1-4,NA,NA,TGTGCCAGCAGCCAAGAGGACCGTAAACTGTTTTTT,CASSQEDRKLFF
TRBV6-4,TRBJ2-2,NA,NA,TGTGCCAGCAGTGAGACCGAAACCGGGGAGCTGTTTTTT,CASSETETGELFF
TRBV18,TRBJ2-5,NA,NA,TGTGCCAGCGGGCCACGGCGGGGAGGAGAGACCCAGTACTTC,CASGPRRGGETQYF
TRBV5-1,TRBJ1-2,NA,TRBD1,TGCGCCAGCAGCCTTTGGACAGGGGGGAGCTACACCTTC,CASSLWTGGSYTF
TRBV7-2,TRBJ2-5,NA,NA,TGTGCCAGCAGCTTAGGGGACTTCTTGGCGGCCCAGTACTTC,CASSLGDFLAAQYF
TRBV11-3,TRBJ1-2,NA,TRBD1,TGTGCCAGCAGCCAGGGGGCAGATGGCTACACCTTC,CASSQGADGYTF
TRBV7-2,TRBJ1-2,few,NA,TGTGCCAGCAGCTCGAGGGACTATGGCTACACCTTC,CASSSRDYGYTF
TRBV30,TRBJ1-4,NA,TRBD1,TGTGCCCAAACCTCGGGACAGACGAATGAAAAACTGTTTTTT,CAQTSGQTNEKLFF
TRBV10-3,TRBJ2-7,many,TRBD2,TGTGCCATCCGGGGGACTACCCACGAGCAGTACTTC,CAIRGTTHEQYF
TRBV10-3,TRBJ1-2,NA,TRBD1,TGTGCCATCAGTGAGTCGGGACAGGGCGGCTACACCTTC,CAISESGQGGYTF
TRBV7-3,TRBJ2-1,few,NA,TGTGCCAGCAGCTTAACTTTGGGGTCGTGGCAGTTCTTC,CASSLTLGSWQFF
TRBV30,TRBJ1-1,NA,NA,TGTGCCTGGAGTTCCGGCAGGAGAGCCCAAGCTTTCTTT,CAWSSGRRAQAFF
TRBV7-7,TRBJ2-1,NA,NA,TGTGCCAGCAGCGTGGACTACAGCTCCTACAATGAGCAGTTCTTC,CASSVDYSSYNEQFF